Listed below are T cell receptor beta chains from one sample, sequenced in a study of PD-1 blockade in classical Hodgkin lymphoma. The assay was immunoSEQ multiplex PCR, and TCRdb's table has in-frame clones only and misses some. In the table there are about 61,000 clones, approximately 92% of which are singletons. The sample in question was peripheral blood mononuclear cells (PBMCs), obtained at baseline. These receptors came from a human donor with classical Hodgkin lymphoma. CDR3s include the opening cysteine and the closing phenylalanine or tryptophan.

TRBV6-1,TRBJ1-3,17,CASSEYPQDRVWNTIYF
TRBV5-4,TRBJ1-3,13,CASTAGFGNTIYF
TRBV7-9,TRBJ1-2,12,CASSLDSLGYTF
TRBV19,TRBJ2-7,16,CASSIMGTGGAYEQYF
TRBV27,TRBJ2-3,15,CASSLTPRGTDTQYF
TRBV7-9,TRBJ1-1,16,CATLGSGSQSSTEAFF
TRBV16,TRBJ1-5,17,CASSPYGTGTYNQPQHF
TRBV5-5,TRBJ2-7,14,CASSLVGRSYEQYF
TRBV7-9,TRBJ1-5,15,CASSLKAGAHQPQHF
TRBV19,TRBJ1-6,15,CASRFLTGGDSPLHF
TRBV2,TRBJ1-2,12,CASAVGLSGYTF
TRBV11-1,TRBJ2-2,17,CASSLRASGTNTGELFF
TRBV5-1,TRBJ1-4,13,CASRGGPNEKLFF
TRBV19,TRBJ2-3,15,CASSIGGVIGDTQYF
TRBV6-1,TRBJ1-3,14,CASSEIGNGATIYF
TRBV18,TRBJ1-6,18,CASSPLNGRGESNSPLHF
TRBV6-6,TRBJ1-2,16,CASSQAGVELGYGYTF
TRBV6-5,TRBJ1-2,15,CASSYSFSASYGYTF
TRBV9,TRBJ1-2,14,CASSVGLDTYGYTF
TRBV5-1,TRBJ1-1,16,CASSLGYGRPNTEAFF
TRBV6-1,TRBJ1-6,13,CASFWDYNSPLHF
TRBV16,TRBJ1-2,13,CASSQLQGYGYTF
TRBV12-2,TRBJ1-1,13,CASRSQGKTEAFF
TRBV2,TRBJ2-5,14,CASSGGTGRETQYF
TRBV2,TRBJ1-6,15,CASSDTSSYNSPLHF
TRBV7-9,TRBJ2-2,15,CASLRDKRGTGELFF
TRBV7-9,TRBJ2-1,13,CASSEVDYHEQFF
TRBV2,TRBJ1-6,12,CASSRQDSPLHF
TRBV29-1,TRBJ1-2,12,CSVVVDVYGYTF
TRBV2,TRBJ1-1,15,CASRQGATGDTEAFF
TRBV5-1,TRBJ2-5,12,CASRQLQETQYF
TRBV5-1,TRBJ2-7,12,CASTLTGNEQYF
TRBV27,TRBJ1-5,14,CASSTGTGEQPQHF
TRBV6-5,TRBJ2-3,14,CASKITGGSNTQYF
TRBV19,TRBJ2-3,15,CASSLSSGGFIAQYF
TRBV27,TRBJ1-3,16,CASSSGQGAAGNTIYF
TRBV27,TRBJ2-7,13,CASSLGGGYEQYF
TRBV19,TRBJ1-3,15,CASRPAGNSGNTIYF
TRBV7-8,TRBJ2-7,14,CASSSYYSGYEQYF
TRBV28,TRBJ1-1,14,CALGTRLVVTEAFF
TRBV2,TRBJ1-3,16,CASSVGRPSSGNTIYF
TRBV5-6,TRBJ2-3,15,CASSTRQGSTDTQYF
TRBV18,TRBJ2-3,16,CASSPAEVRDADTQYF
TRBV2,TRBJ1-6,12,CASNRNGSPLHF
TRBV6-1,TRBJ1-5,15,CASSPIIGSNQPQHF
TRBV30,TRBJ2-5,13,CAWSTGSRETQYF
TRBV30,TRBJ2-3,14,CAWSEGGSTDTQYF
TRBV29-1,TRBJ2-4,12,CSVRADGNIQYF
TRBV4-1,TRBJ1-5,16,CASSQVAGQPNQPQHF
TRBV14,TRBJ2-6,20,CASSQSRGLEYWPGANVLTF
TRBV30,TRBJ2-7,14,CAWSVMIGPFEQYF
TRBV5-6,TRBJ1-4,14,CASSLRSSGEKLFF
TRBV7-6,TRBJ2-6,17,CASTLSDSRAGANVLTF